Listed below are T cell receptor beta chains from one sample, sequenced in a study of blood T cell repertoires in COVID-19. Here immunoSEQ multiplex PCR was the method, and the copy in TCRdb shows in-frame clones only, minus some. This sample has around 300,000 clones, with 90% found just once. The material sequenced was peripheral blood. The receptors here all came from a woman between 25 and 40 years old with COVID-19, enrolled during active disease. The CDR3 runs from the conserved cysteine through the conserved F or W. The D gene is left open where the match is weak. Where a row states a size, it is once, few, many or the class of an expanded clone; other rows omit it.

j_gene | abundance | v_gene | d_gene | CDR3aa | CDR3nt
TRBJ2-1 | . | TRBV11-2 | TRBD2 | CASPKGGSPYNEQFF | TGTGCCAGCCCCAAGGGAGGGTCTCCCTACAATGAGCAGTTCTTC
TRBJ2-1 | . | TRBV6-4 | TRBD2 | CASTKEAGGNEQFF | TGTGCCAGCACCAAGGAAGCGGGGGGGAATGAGCAGTTCTTC
TRBJ2-6 | . | TRBV9 | . | CASSVPRDGSSGANVLTF | TGTGCCAGCAGCGTCCCCCGGGACGGGAGCTCTGGGGCCAACGTCCTGACTTTC
TRBJ2-7 | . | TRBV27 | . | CAGKGGQLSYEQYF | TGTGCCGGCAAGGGGGGACAGTTGTCCTACGAGCAGTACTTC
TRBJ2-2 | . | TRBV7-3 | TRBD2 | CASSPTSGSPGELFF | TGTGCCAGCAGTCCGACTAGCGGGAGTCCCGGGGAGCTGTTTTTT
TRBJ2-1 | . | TRBV4-1 | TRBD2 | CASSQDPAGGPLDEQFF | TGCGCCAGCAGCCAAGATCCGGCGGGAGGGCCTCTGGATGAGCAGTTCTTC
TRBJ2-3 | . | TRBV6-5 | . | CASSYSPRGDTQYF | TGTGCCAGCAGTTACTCGCCCAGGGGTGATACGCAGTATTTT
TRBJ1-4 | many | TRBV2 | TRBD1 | CASRYRTGEKLFF | TGTGCCAGCAGGTATAGGACAGGGGAAAAACTGTTTTTT
TRBJ2-7 | . | TRBV6-6 | . | CASSLLRSDEQYF | TGTGCCAGCAGTCTCCTCAGGTCCGACGAGCAGTACTTC
TRBJ2-7 | . | TRBV3-1/TRBV3-2 | TRBD1 | CASSQTGGYEQYF | TGTGCCAGCAGCCAGACAGGGGGCTACGAGCAGTACTTC
TRBJ2-4 | . | TRBV7-6 | TRBD2 | CASSLGTSGRAAFVHIQYF | TGTGCCAGCAGCTTGGGGACTAGCGGGAGGGCCGCTTTTGTTCACATTCAGTACTTC
TRBJ2-2 | . | TRBV2 | TRBD2 | CASSYSSGRDTGELFF | TGTGCCAGCAGCTACTCTAGCGGGAGAGACACCGGGGAGCTGTTTTTT
TRBJ1-4 | . | TRBV11-2 | . | CASSFGQPNEKLFF | TGTGCCAGCAGCTTCGGACAGCCGAATGAAAAACTGTTTTTT
TRBJ1-5 | . | TRBV12-3/TRBV12-4 | . | CASRTQGQPQHF | TGTGCCAGCCGTACCCAGGGTCAGCCCCAGCATTTT
TRBJ2-5 | . | TRBV6-5 | TRBD1 | CASSYPGQGPETQYF | TGTGCCAGCAGTTACCCGGGACAGGGGCCAGAGACCCAGTACTTC
TRBJ1-5 | . | TRBV30 | . | CALPGSFF | TGTGCCCTGCCCGGGTCGTTTTTT
TRBJ1-1 | once | TRBV12-5 | . | CASGLEKGNEAFF | TGTGCTAGTGGTTTGGAAAAGGGGAATGAAGCTTTCTTT
TRBJ1-3 | . | TRBV28 | . | CASSLRVSSGNTIYF | TGTGCCAGCAGTTTAAGAGTAAGCTCTGGAAACACCATATATTTT
TRBJ2-1 | . | TRBV4-3 | . | CASSPDWNEQFF | TGCGCCAGCAGCCCGGACTGGAATGAGCAGTTCTTC
TRBJ2-7 | . | TRBV3-1/TRBV3-2 | TRBD2 | CASSPSRGSTYEQYF | TGTGCCAGCAGCCCGTCTCGCGGGAGTACCTACGAGCAGTACTTC
TRBJ1-1 | . | TRBV27 | TRBD1 | CASSPGRQGSRTEAFF | TGTGCCAGCAGTCCGGGCCGACAGGGAAGCCGGACTGAAGCTTTCTTT
TRBJ2-5 | . | TRBV28 | TRBD1 | CASSLLAGGGETQYF | TGTGCCAGCAGTTTATTGGCAGGGGGCGGGGAGACCCAGTACTTC
TRBJ2-1 | . | TRBV19 | . | CASSIQGDEQFF | TGTGCCAGTAGTATCCAAGGGGATGAGCAGTTCTTC
TRBJ1-5 | . | TRBV6-6 | TRBD1 | CASSNNRGSQPQHF | TGTGCCAGCAGTAATAACAGGGGCTCTCAGCCCCAGCATTTT
TRBJ2-1 | . | TRBV24-1 | . | CATSDRRGLLYNEQFF | TGTGCCACCAGTGATCGGCGCGGGTTATTATACAATGAGCAGTTCTTC
TRBJ1-1 | . | TRBV18 | . | CASSPVSALDTEAFF | TGTGCCAGCTCACCTGTTAGTGCGCTTGACACTGAAGCTTTCTTT
TRBJ2-2 | . | TRBV18 | TRBD1 | CASSPVGGRGLVTGELFF | TGTGCCAGCTCACCAGTTGGCGGCAGGGGGCTTGTCACCGGGGAGCTGTTTTTT
TRBJ1-5 | . | TRBV30 | . | CAWSNGIDQPQHF | TGTGCCTGGAGTAACGGGATCGATCAGCCCCAGCATTTT
TRBJ2-5 | . | TRBV5-6 | TRBD2 | CASSLAGTGGNYQETQYF | TGTGCCAGCAGCTTGGCCGGGACGGGGGGTAACTACCAAGAGACCCAGTACTTC
TRBJ2-7 | . | TRBV4-3 | . | CASSQAGGEQYF | TGCGCCAGCAGCCAAGCAGGAGGCGAGCAGTACTTC
TRBJ1-1 | once | TRBV11-2 | TRBD1 | CASSYHDRVGTEAFF | TGTGCCAGCAGCTACCACGACAGGGTGGGGACTGAAGCTTTCTTT
TRBJ2-7 | . | TRBV2 | TRBD1 | CARGQGAYEQYF | TGTGCCAGGGGACAGGGAGCCTACGAGCAGTACTTC
TRBJ2-2 | . | TRBV4-3 | . | CASSQGNGLTGELFF | TGCGCCAGCAGCCAAGGCAATGGGCTTACCGGGGAGCTGTTTTTT
TRBJ1-2 | . | TRBV30 | . | CACRTGIYGYTF | TGTGCCTGTCGTACAGGGATCTATGGCTACACCTTC
TRBJ1-1 | . | TRBV4-1 | . | CASSLDGHQNTEAFF | TGCGCCAGCAGCCTGGACGGACACCAGAACACTGAAGCTTTCTTT
TRBJ2-1 | . | TRBV24-1 | . | CATSDHSRVRENNEQFF | TGTGCCACCAGTGACCATTCTAGGGTGCGGGAAAACAATGAGCAGTTCTTC
TRBJ2-5 | . | TRBV3-1/TRBV3-2 | . | CASSQQGQPQETQYF | TGTGCCAGCAGCCAACAAGGACAGCCCCAAGAGACCCAGTACTTC
TRBJ2-3 | . | TRBV24-1 | TRBD2 | CATSPTGTSNTDTQYF | TGTGCCACCAGTCCCACCGGGACTAGCAACACAGATACGCAGTATTTT
TRBJ1-2 | . | TRBV11-2 | TRBD1 | CASRRTGAYGYTF | TGTGCCAGCAGGCGGACAGGGGCCTATGGCTACACCTTC
TRBJ1-2 | . | TRBV24-1 | . | CATSDPNPRGNYGYTF | TGTGCCACCAGTGATCCCAACCCTCGGGGGAACTATGGCTACACCTTC
TRBJ2-1 | . | TRBV5-1 | . | CASSLVQGSNEQFF | TGCGCCAGCAGCTTGGTTCAGGGGTCCAATGAGCAGTTCTTC
TRBJ2-3 | . | TRBV10-3 | . | CAISEEEDTQYF | TGTGCCATCAGTGAGGAAGAGGATACGCAGTATTTT
TRBJ2-3 | . | TRBV9 | . | CASSLSTDTQYF | TGTGCCAGCAGCCTTAGCACAGATACGCAGTATTTT
TRBJ2-3 | . | TRBV7-9 | . | CASSPLGSASTDTQYF | TGTGCCAGCAGCCCCCTGGGTAGCGCGAGCACAGATACGCAGTATTTT